The present T cell receptor beta chain was sequenced within a study of cytomegalovirus exposure and HLA in healthy donors. Amplification used 60 Vbeta primers and 13 Jbeta primers. Produced via immunoSEQ multiplex PCR; TCRdb's table is partial and in-frame only. The sample comprises about 110,000 clones, approximately 82% of which are singletons, and roughly 8.2% rests with the top ten. Regarding the study as a whole: In a later analysis, an Asian-associated ancestry cluster reportedly showed fewer N-insertions than the 666-donor mean.

The sample holds one count of this clone. Its antigen remains unknown. CDR1 and CDR2 from the germline V gene are LNHDA and SQIVND (reference sequence). The CDR3 contains 13 residues. V lost 6 bases, J lost 5 bases, and 13 bases lay in between. Sequenced sample: PBMCs. This chain uses TRBV19 with TRBJ2-5; TRBD2 is a possible D gene (5 bases). The sequence came from a man in his forties in good health and CMV-seropositive. CDR3 bases: TGTGCCAGTAGGTCGGACTGGTGGGAGACCCAGTACTTC. Translation gives CASRSDWWETQYF. The whole variable domain, filled in from reference TRBV19 and TRBJ2-5, reads DGGITQSPKYLFRKEGQNVTLSCEQNLNHDAMYWYRQDPGQGLRLIYYSQIVNDFQKGDIAEGYSVSREKKESFPLTVTSAQKNPTAFYLCASRSDWWETQYFGPGTRLLVL.